Shown below are 32 T cell receptor beta chains from a single sample sequenced in a study of technical replicates of blood from a few donors. Libraries were prepared by immunoSEQ multiplex PCR; TCRdb keeps only in-frame clonotypes and omits some of them. This repertoire shows 68,000 or so clones, 95% to 97% found once; its top ten account for roughly 0.3%. Sequenced sample: T cells isolated from PBMCs. The receptors were gathered from a human donor in good health.

J is TRBJ2-2 and V is TRBV11-3, with a tentative D call TRBD2 (5 bases). Trimming removed 3 bases from V and 7 bases from J, with 12 bases in between. The CDR3 sequence is 14 residues long. The germline V gene has CDR1 SGHNT and CDR2 YENEEA. The CDR3 coding sequence is TGTGCCAGCAGCTTTGAGGGCGATAGCGGGGAGCTGTTTTTT. Amino acids: CASSFEGDSGELFF.

This rearrangement joins TRBV4-3 to TRBJ1-1; D might be TRBD1 (5 bases). Trimming shortened V by 0 bases and J by 1 base, and 15 bases separated the two germline ends. Germline V gene data show CDR1 as LGHNA and CDR2 as YSLEER. This CDR3 region has 17 residues. CDR3 amino acids: CASSQDLSGLWNTEAFF. The CDR3 nucleotides read TGCGCCAGCAGCCAAGACCTTTCGGGACTTTGGAACACTGAAGCTTTCTTT.

For the CDR3, the DNA is TGTGCCAGCAGCGTGACAGGCGGGTCTGGAAACACCATATATTTT. Translation gives CASSVTGGSGNTIYF. This chain links TRBV7-9 with TRBJ1-3; possible D gene TRBD1, 6 bases. From germline, CDR1 is SEHNR and CDR2 FQNEAQ (reference sequence). V was trimmed by 5 bases and J by 1 base, leaving 12 bases between them. The CDR3 sequence is 15 residues long.

The rearrangement links TRBV7-9 to TRBJ2-7, with 8 bases identical to TRBD1. Germline V gives CDR1 SEHNR, CDR2 FQNEAQ (reference sequence). With 6 bases clipped from V and 2 bases from J, the junction kept 3 bases outside the gene matches. The CDR3 contains 13 residues. In nucleotides, the CDR3 is TGTGCCAGCAGGGGACAGGCCACCTACGAGCAGTACTTC. Translated: CASRGQATYEQYF. Looking up the rest from reference TRBV7-9 and TRBJ2-7 gives the full variable domain: DTGVSQNPRHKITKRGQNVTFRCDPISEHNRLYWYRQTLGQGPEFLTYFQNEAQLEKSRLLSDRFSAERPKGSFSTLEIQRTEQGDSAMYLCASRGQATYEQYFGPGTRLTVT.

About this clone: At one end the junction does not follow the germline gene, possibly because of a read error. J is TRBJ2-3 and V is TRBV7-7; D might be TRBD2 (6 bases). This CDR3 has 15 amino acids. The germline CDR1 and CDR2 sequences are SSHAT and FNYEAQ (reference sequence). The chain's CDR3 is CASSPGLETTDTQYF. CDR3 sequence (DNA): TGTGCTAGCAGCCCGGGACTCGAGACCACAGATACGCAGTATTTT.

V gene TRBV14 combines with J gene TRBJ2-2, with 7 bases identical to TRBD1. Unmatched junction bases numbered 10, after V lost 5 bases and J lost 10 bases. The CDR3 spans 14 residues. Germline V gene sequence: CDR1 SGHDN, CDR2 FVKESK. In nucleotides, the CDR3 is TGTGCCAGCAGCGACCGTAAGGGACAGTCGGAGCTGTTTTTT. Translated, it gives CASSDRKGQSELFF.

The chain employs TRBV30 and TRBJ2-1; 9 nucleotides match TRBD1. CDR3 size: 12 residues. V was pared by 3 bases and J by 7 bases, with 1 base of the junction left unmatched. Germline V gene sequence: CDR1 GTSNPN, CDR2 SVGIG (reference sequence). The DNA for the CDR3 is TGTGCCTGGAGACAGGGGGCTAATGAGCAGTTCTTC. This translates into CAWRQGANEQFF.

CDR3 in amino acids: CASSLPIAYEQYF. CDR3 sequence (DNA): TGTGCCAGCAGCTTACCGATAGCCTACGAGCAGTACTTC. This chain joins TRBV11-3 and TRBJ2-7; no firm D call. The germline V and J ends were trimmed by 2 bases and 2 bases, with 7 bases remaining between them. Germline assignment: CDR1 SGHNT and CDR2 YENEEA. The CDR3 consists of 13 residues.

Details on this clone: Other nucleotide sequences from this sample produce the same CDR3. As DNA, the CDR3 is TGTGCCAGCAGCTTAGATAGGGGACAAGAGACCCAGTACTTC. Residues: CASSLDRGQETQYF. J is TRBJ2-5 and V is TRBV5-4, with D perhaps matching TRBD1 (5 bases). Germline assignment: CDR1 SGHNT and CDR2 YYREEE (reference sequence). The CDR3 is 14 residues long. V shed 2 bases and J shed 2 bases, with 10 bases lying between them.

V and J are TRBV28 and TRBJ1-5; TRBD1 is a possible D gene (5 bases). The CDR3 totals 14 residues. The V gene's germline CDR1 is MDHEN and CDR2 SYDVKM. Trimming left V 8 bases short and J 5 bases short, with 16 bases between. CDR3 loop: CASGSSGDYQPQHF. The CDR3 region has the DNA TGTGCCAGCGGTTCATCGGGGGACTATCAGCCCCAGCATTTT.

CDR3 sequence: CASSLGQGASEAFF. CDR3 coding DNA: TGTGCCAGCAGCCTGGGACAGGGGGCTTCTGAAGCTTTCTTT. V is TRBV6-5 and J is TRBJ1-1, with 12 nucleotides matching TRBD1. The CDR3 length is 14 residues. Per the germline V gene, CDR1 is MNHEY and CDR2 is SVGAGI. Trimming took 6 bases from V and 6 from J; bases not matched to a gene: 5.

The genes are TRBV10-1 and TRBJ2-7, with TRBD2 as a possible D gene (7 bases). This CDR3 contains 13 residues. The germline V and J ends were trimmed by 2 bases and 6 bases, with 11 bases remaining between them. Germline values: CDR1 WNHNN, CDR2 SYGVQD (reference sequence). The CDR3 sequence is CASSEGGALEQYF. The CDR3 nucleotides are TGCGCCAGCAGTGAGGGGGGGGCTCTCGAGCAGTACTTC.

The chain recombines TRBV11-3 with TRBJ2-3; D is uncertain. V lost 1 base and J lost 1, with 6 bases in between. The CDR3 is made up of 14 amino acids. Germline assignment: CDR1 SGHNT and CDR2 YENEEA. The CDR3 sequence is CASSLGAGTDTQYF. CDR3 DNA sequence: TGTGCCAGCAGCTTAGGGGCAGGCACAGATACGCAGTATTTT. Combining the CDR3 with reference TRBV11-3 and TRBJ2-3 gives the whole variable domain EAGVVQSPRYKIIEKKQPVAFWCNPISGHNTLYWYLQNLGQGPELLIRYENEEAVDDSQLPKDRFSAERLKGVDSTLKIQPAELGDSAVYLCASSLGAGTDTQYFGPGTRLTVL.

The CDR3 DNA reads TGTGCCATCAGTGAGGCAGTGGGACAGGCTATGTTTTTT. Protein sequence: CAISEAVGQAMFF. The chain uses TRBV10-3 and TRBJ1-4, with 8 positions matching TRBD1. V was pared by 2 bases and J by 15 bases, with 8 bases of the junction left unmatched. Germline assignment: CDR1 ENHRY and CDR2 SYGVKD. The CDR3 runs to 13 residues.

The chain joins TRBV19 to TRBJ1-5; D perhaps matches TRBD1 (5 bases). From germline, CDR1 is LNHDA and CDR2 SQIVND (reference sequence). Trimming pared 6 bases from V and 0 bases from J, leaving 12 bases between. This CDR3 spans 15 amino acids. The CDR3 reads CASRQTANSNQPQHF. CDR3 sequence (DNA): TGTGCCAGTAGACAGACAGCTAATAGCAATCAGCCCCAGCATTTT. The variable domain in full, with the rest retrieved from reference TRBV19 and TRBJ1-5, is DGGITQSPKYLFRKEGQNVTLSCEQNLNHDAMYWYRQDPGQGLRLIYYSQIVNDFQKGDIAEGYSVSREKKESFPLTVTSAQKNPTAFYLCASRQTANSNQPQHFGDGTRLSIL.

This chain joins TRBV28 and TRBJ1-2; D is undetermined. CDR3 length equals 13 residues. The germline V gene has CDR1 MDHEN and CDR2 SYDVKM. Trimming took 6 bases from V and 0 from J, leaving 8 bases between them. This CDR3 reads CASRTHPNYGYTF. CDR3 coding DNA: TGTGCCAGCAGAACACATCCTAACTATGGCTACACCTTC.

V gene TRBV28 combines with J gene TRBJ1-5; TRBD1 agrees at 7 bases. The J segment lost 6 bases and the V segment lost 6 bases, leaving 5 bases of the junction unmatched. Germline CDR1 reads MDHEN; CDR2 reads SYDVKM. CDR3 length: 13 amino acids. The CDR3 is CASREQGTQPQHF. The CDR3 coding sequence is TGTGCCAGCAGAGAACAGGGGACTCAGCCCCAGCATTTT.

Only one count was recorded for this clone. This sequence joins TRBV30 and TRBJ2-7; 7 bases map to TRBD2. Germline V gene data show CDR1 as GTSNPN and CDR2 as SVGIG (reference sequence). The V gene end was trimmed by 4 bases and the J gene end by 6 bases; junction bases not matched to a gene: 9. The CDR3 runs 13 residues. CDR3 in amino acids: CAWNQRESGEQYF. DNA for the CDR3: TGTGCCTGGAATCAGCGGGAATCGGGCGAGCAGTACTTC. Full variable domain (remainder filled in from reference TRBV30 and TRBJ2-7): SQTIHQWPATLVQPVGSPLSLECTVEGTSNPNLYWYRQAAGRGLQLLFYSVGIGQISSEVPQNLSASRPQDRQFILSSKKLLLSDSGFYLCAWNQRESGEQYFGPGTRLTVT.

V usage is TRBV5-6 and J usage is TRBJ2-3; maybe TRBD2 (6 bases). Trimming took off 1 base at V and 3 bases at J, with 15 bases between the two ends. The CDR3 loop spans 16 amino acids. CDR1 is SGHDT, CDR2 YYEEEE, per germline. CDR3 amino acids: CASSLRSEGATDTQYF. CDR3 DNA sequence: TGTGCCAGCAGCTTGAGGTCGGAGGGTGCGACAGATACGCAGTATTTT.

The J gene is TRBJ2-2, the V gene TRBV27, with D possibly TRBD1 on 6 matching bases. Trimming shortened V by 5 bases and J by 6 bases, and 13 bases separated the two germline ends. Germline-derived CDR1 and CDR2 are MNHEY and SMNVEV (reference sequence). The CDR3 has 14 residues. The CDR3 bases are TGTGCCAGCAGTATAACCACAGGGCCCGGGGAGCTGTTTTTT. Protein sequence: CASSITTGPGELFF.

This rearrangement joins TRBV5-1 to TRBJ2-5; 9 positions match TRBD1. Looked up from germline, CDR1 is SGHRS and CDR2 is YFSETQ. CDR3 length equals 15 residues. V lost 1 base to trimming and J lost 3 bases; unmatched junction nucleotides: 4. The CDR3 loop is CASSLLGTGKETQYF. CDR3 DNA: TGCGCCAGCAGCTTGTTGGGGACAGGGAAAGAGACCCAGTACTTC.

This clone was picked up one time. The chain uses TRBV6-5 and TRBJ2-1; D remains unclear. Germline CDR1 is MNHEY and CDR2 is SVGAGI. Between the trimmed V and J ends, which lost 7 bases and 5 bases, there was a span of 9 bases. The CDR3 length is 12 residues. CDR3: CASISINNEQFF. Written as DNA, the CDR3 is TGTGCCAGCATTTCTATTAACAATGAGCAGTTCTTC.

The gene calls are TRBV5-4 and TRBJ1-4; the match to TRBD1 covers 10 bases. V lost 4 bases and J lost 7; bases outside the gene matches: 4. CDR3 length: 14 residues. Per germline, CDR1 SGHNT and CDR2 YYREEE (reference sequence). In DNA, the CDR3 is TGTGCCAGCAGCACCGGGACAGGGGTTGAAAAACTGTTTTTT. Its translation: CASSTGTGVEKLFF.

The J gene is TRBJ1-1, the V gene TRBV6-1, with 7 bases fitting TRBD1. The CDR3 length is 13 residues. V lost 6 bases, J lost 11 bases, and 12 bases stayed unmatched. The germline V gene encodes CDR1 MNHNS and CDR2 SASEGT. The CDR3 sequence is CASSLTGFEDAFF. DNA for the CDR3: TGTGCCAGCAGCCTGACAGGGTTCGAGGATGCTTTCTTT.

The V and J genes are TRBV5-1 and TRBJ2-2, with a possible D match to TRBD1 (6 bases). CDR1 and CDR2 from the germline V gene are SGHRS and YFSETQ. This CDR3 has 14 residues. V gave up 5 bases and J gave up 3 bases, with 11 bases separating them. CDR3 in DNA: TGCGCCAGCAGTAGGGACACCTACACCGGGGAGCTGTTTTTT. As protein: CASSRDTYTGELFF.

The chain uses TRBV7-9 and TRBJ2-3, with D unresolved. The CDR3 is 14 residues long. V was trimmed by 1 base and J by 7 bases, leaving 12 bases between them. CDR1 is SEHNR and CDR2 is FQNEAQ in the germline V gene (reference sequence). The CDR3 loop is CASSLGQEVNTQYF. The CDR3 DNA reads TGTGCCAGCAGCTTAGGGCAGGAAGTAAATACGCAGTATTTT. Full variable domain (missing parts from reference TRBV7-9 and TRBJ2-3): DTGVSQNPRHKITKRGQNVTFRCDPISEHNRLYWYRQTLGQGPEFLTYFQNEAQLEKSRLLSDRFSAERPKGSFSTLEIQRTEQGDSAMYLCASSLGQEVNTQYFGPGTRLTVL.

CDR3 loop: CASSLGGGYNTEAFF. The CDR3 DNA follows: TGCGCCAGCAGCTTGGGAGGGGGATACAACACTGAAGCTTTCTTT. This chain links TRBV5-1 with TRBJ1-1, with D perhaps matching TRBD1 (6 bases). CDR1 is SGHRS and CDR2 is YFSETQ in the germline V gene. Trimming left V 0 bases short and J 2 bases short, with 11 bases between. This CDR3 is built from 15 residues.

The chain carries TRBV2 and TRBJ2-1, with D tentatively TRBD1 (5 bases). Germline loops: CDR1 SNHLY, CDR2 FYNNEI. The CDR3 length is 13 residues. V lost 4 bases, J lost 7 bases, and 11 bases lay in between. The DNA for the CDR3 is TGTGCCAGCAGTGGGCCAGGGCAAAATGAGCAGTTCTTC. Protein: CASSGPGQNEQFF.

This clone has just one count. The rearrangement links TRBV13 to TRBJ2-7; 10 bases map to TRBD2. Germline CDR1 is PRHDT and CDR2 is FYEKMQ (reference sequence). J gave up 6 bases and V 4 bases, and 3 bases lay outside the gene matches. This CDR3 has 13 amino acids. This CDR3 reads CASSSRLAGEQYF. CDR3 nucleotides: TGTGCCAGCAGCTCACGACTAGCGGGCGAGCAGTACTTC. The variable domain in full, with the rest retrieved from reference TRBV13 and TRBJ2-7, is AAGVIQSPRHLIKEKRETATLKCYPIPRHDTVYWYQQGPGQDPQFLISFYEKMQSDKGSIPDRFSAQQFSDYHSELNMSSLELGDSALYFCASSSRLAGEQYFGPGTRLTVT.

V is TRBV27 and J is TRBJ1-2, with 7 bases fitting TRBD1. The ends lost 0 bases at V and 8 bases at J; junction bases unmatched: 6. This CDR3 has 14 residues. Germline V CDR1 and CDR2: MNHEY, SMNVEV (reference sequence). The CDR3 DNA reads as TGTGCCAGCAGTTTATCAGGGGCAGGGGGGGGCTACACCTTC. Translated, it gives CASSLSGAGGGYTF.

The chain joins TRBV28 to TRBJ2-6, with D possibly TRBD1 on 5 matching bases. Per germline, CDR1 MDHEN and CDR2 SYDVKM. The CDR3 is made up of 18 amino acids. The V end lost 8 bases, the J end lost 0 bases, and 20 bases lay between the germline ends. The CDR3 here is CASWGLLQGRSGANVLTF. The CDR3 nucleotides are TGTGCCAGCTGGGGCCTACTCCAGGGCCGCTCTGGGGCCAACGTCCTGACTTTC.

The rearrangement uses TRBV7-9 and TRBJ2-7; the match to TRBD2 covers 10 bases. Germline V gene sequence: CDR1 SEHNR, CDR2 FQNEAQ (reference sequence). Trimming at V came to 3 bases and at J to 7 bases, leaving 6 bases not matched to a gene. This CDR3 contains 14 residues. CDR3 sequence reads: CASSFGLAGDEQYF. In DNA, the CDR3 is TGTGCCAGCAGCTTCGGCCTAGCGGGAGATGAGCAGTACTTC.